The clone carrying this TCR beta chain turned up a few times. Antigen: not known. The data were taken from a study of T cell repertoires in cytomegalovirus infection. Study summary: It can be stated that public TCR beta signatures indicated CMV infection as well as a matching HLA type. Study-level points and caveats: Frequencies of public TCR beta families were cumulated, and this identified carriers of CMV plus the relevant HLA. HLA-C-restricted CMV clonotypes gave the most frequent clonotype in two of eight donors.

From the reads, TCRdb called clonotypes with MiXCR, one entry per CDR3 protein. The table has some 680,000 distinct CDR3 sequences, 35% to 45% seen once. Germline CDR1 reads MDHEN; CDR2 reads SYDVKM. V lost 10 bases and J 4 bases, leaving 13 bases between the germline ends. This CDR3 is built from 12 residues. The specimen sequenced was PBMCs. This TCR derives from a human donor in good health (CMV status not recorded). Some clones in this sample may be carry-over from other donors' samples. This sequence joins TRBV28 and TRBJ2-5, with a weak D call TRBD2 (5 bases). The CDR3 is CATMGARETQYF. CDR3 nucleotides: TGTGCCACCATGGGAGCAAGAGAGACCCAGTACTTC.